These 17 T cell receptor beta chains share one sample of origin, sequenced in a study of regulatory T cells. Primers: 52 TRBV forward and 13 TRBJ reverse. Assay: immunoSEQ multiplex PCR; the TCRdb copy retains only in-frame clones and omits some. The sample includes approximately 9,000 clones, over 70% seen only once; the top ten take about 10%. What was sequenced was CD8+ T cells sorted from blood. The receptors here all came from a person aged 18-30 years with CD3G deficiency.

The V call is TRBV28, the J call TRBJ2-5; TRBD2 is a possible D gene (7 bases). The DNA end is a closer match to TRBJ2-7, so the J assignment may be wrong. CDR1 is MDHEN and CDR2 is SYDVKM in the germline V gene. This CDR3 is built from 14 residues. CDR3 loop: CASSRGGHPLEQYF. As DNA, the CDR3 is TGTGCCAGCTCTAGGGGGGGACACCCTCTCGAGCAGTACTTC.

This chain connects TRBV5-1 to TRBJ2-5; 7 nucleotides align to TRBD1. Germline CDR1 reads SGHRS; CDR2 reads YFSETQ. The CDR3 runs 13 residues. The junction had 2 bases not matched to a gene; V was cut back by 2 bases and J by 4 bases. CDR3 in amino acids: CASSLWTGETQYF. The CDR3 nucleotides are TGCGCCAGCAGCTTATGGACAGGAGAGACCCAGTACTTC.

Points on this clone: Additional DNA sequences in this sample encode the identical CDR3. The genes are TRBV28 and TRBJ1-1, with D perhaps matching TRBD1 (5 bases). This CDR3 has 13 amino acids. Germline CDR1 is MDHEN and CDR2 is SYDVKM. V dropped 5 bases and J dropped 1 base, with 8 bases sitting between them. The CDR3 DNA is TGTGCCAGCAGTCCGGGGGGGAACACTGAAGCTTTCTTT. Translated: CASSPGGNTEAFF.

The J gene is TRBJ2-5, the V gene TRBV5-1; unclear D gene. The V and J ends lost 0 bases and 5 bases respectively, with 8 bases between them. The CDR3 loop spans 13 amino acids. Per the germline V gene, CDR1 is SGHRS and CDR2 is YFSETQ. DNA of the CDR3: TGCGCCAGCAGCTTGGACACGAGGGAGACCCAGTACTTC. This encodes CASSLDTRETQYF.

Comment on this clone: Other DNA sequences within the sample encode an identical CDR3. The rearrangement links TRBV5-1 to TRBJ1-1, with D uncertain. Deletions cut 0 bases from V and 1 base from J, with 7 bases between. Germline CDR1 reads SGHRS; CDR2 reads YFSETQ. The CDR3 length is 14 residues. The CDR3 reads CASSLGEGNTEAFF. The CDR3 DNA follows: TGCGCCAGCAGCTTGGGTGAAGGGAACACTGAAGCTTTCTTT.

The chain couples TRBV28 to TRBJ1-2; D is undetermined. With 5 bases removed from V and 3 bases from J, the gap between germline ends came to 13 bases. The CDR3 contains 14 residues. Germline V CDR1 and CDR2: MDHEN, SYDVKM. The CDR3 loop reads CASSPPGQDYGYTF. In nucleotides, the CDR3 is TGTGCCAGCAGTCCCCCCGGGCAGGACTATGGCTACACCTTC.

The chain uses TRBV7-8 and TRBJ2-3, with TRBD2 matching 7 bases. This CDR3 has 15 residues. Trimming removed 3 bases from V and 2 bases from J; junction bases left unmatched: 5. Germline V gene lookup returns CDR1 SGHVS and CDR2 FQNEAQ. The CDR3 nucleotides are TGTGCCAGCAGCTTCTCCGGGACTACCACAGATACGCAGTATTTT. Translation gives CASSFSGTTTDTQYF.

CDR3 DNA: TGTGCCAGTAGTATAAATTACGGCCAAACCTACGAGCAGTACTTC. As protein: CASSINYGQTYEQYF. This chain links TRBV19 with TRBJ2-7; D ambiguous. CDR1 is LNHDA, CDR2 SQIVND, per germline (reference sequence). V dropped 2 bases and J dropped 2 bases, with 13 bases sitting between them. This CDR3 spans 15 amino acids.

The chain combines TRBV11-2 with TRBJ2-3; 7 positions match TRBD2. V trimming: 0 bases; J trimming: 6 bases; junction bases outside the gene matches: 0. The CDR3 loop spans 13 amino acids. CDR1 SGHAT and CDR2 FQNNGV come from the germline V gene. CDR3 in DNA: TGTGCCAGCAGCTTAGAACTAGCGGATACGCAGTATTTT. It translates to CASSLELADTQYF.

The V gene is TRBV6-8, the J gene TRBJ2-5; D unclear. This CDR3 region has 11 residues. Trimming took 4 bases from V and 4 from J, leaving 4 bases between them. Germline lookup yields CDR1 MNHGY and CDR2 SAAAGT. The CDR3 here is CASSLGETQYF. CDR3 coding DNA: TGTGCCAGCAGTTTAGGAGAGACCCAGTACTTC.

The CDR3 sequence: CASSMGGLTYNEQFF. The CDR3 DNA is TGCGCCAGCAGCATGGGGGGGCTTACCTACAATGAGCAGTTCTTC. The V call is TRBV5-1, the J call TRBJ2-1, with D possibly being TRBD2 (7 bases). Per the germline V gene, CDR1 is SGHRS and CDR2 is YFSETQ. The CDR3 is made up of 15 amino acids. V lost 4 bases to trimming and J lost 2 bases, with 13 bases between them.

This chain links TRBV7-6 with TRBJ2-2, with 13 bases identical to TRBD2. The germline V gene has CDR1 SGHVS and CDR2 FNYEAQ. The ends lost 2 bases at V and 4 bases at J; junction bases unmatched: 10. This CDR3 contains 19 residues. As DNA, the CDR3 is TGTGCCAGCAGCTTAAAACTAGCGGGAGGGCCGTCGGCCACCGGGGAGCTGTTTTTT. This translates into CASSLKLAGGPSATGELFF.

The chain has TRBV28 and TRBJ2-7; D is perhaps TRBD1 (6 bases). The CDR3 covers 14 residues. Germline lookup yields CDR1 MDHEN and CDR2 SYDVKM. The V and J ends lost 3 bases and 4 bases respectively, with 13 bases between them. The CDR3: CASSFPGQFYEQYF. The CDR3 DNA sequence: TGTGCCAGCAGTTTCCCCGGACAGTTTTACGAGCAGTACTTC.

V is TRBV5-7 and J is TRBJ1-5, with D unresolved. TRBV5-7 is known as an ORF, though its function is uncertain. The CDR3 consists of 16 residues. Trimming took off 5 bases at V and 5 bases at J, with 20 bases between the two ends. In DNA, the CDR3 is TGTGCCAGCAGTTTGCCCTGTTCGGTTTTCGATCAGCCCCAGCATTTT. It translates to CASSLPCSVFDQPQHF.

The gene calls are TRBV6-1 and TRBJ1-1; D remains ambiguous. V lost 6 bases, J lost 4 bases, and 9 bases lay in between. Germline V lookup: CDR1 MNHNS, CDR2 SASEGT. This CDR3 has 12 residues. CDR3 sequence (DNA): TGTGCCAGCAGCGCGTACGGCACTGAAGCTTTCTTT. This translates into CASSAYGTEAFF.

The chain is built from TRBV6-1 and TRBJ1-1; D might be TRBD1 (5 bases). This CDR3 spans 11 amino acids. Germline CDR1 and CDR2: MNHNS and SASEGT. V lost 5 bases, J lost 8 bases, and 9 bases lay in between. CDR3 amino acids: CASSSGIEAFF. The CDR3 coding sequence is TGTGCCAGCAGTTCAGGGATAGAAGCTTTCTTT.

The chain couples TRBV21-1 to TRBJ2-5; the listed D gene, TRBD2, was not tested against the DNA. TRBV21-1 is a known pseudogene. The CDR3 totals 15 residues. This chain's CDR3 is CASSKALAEIQTQYF. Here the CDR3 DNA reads TGTGCCAGCAGCAAAGCGCTAGCAGAAATACAGACCCAGTACTTC.